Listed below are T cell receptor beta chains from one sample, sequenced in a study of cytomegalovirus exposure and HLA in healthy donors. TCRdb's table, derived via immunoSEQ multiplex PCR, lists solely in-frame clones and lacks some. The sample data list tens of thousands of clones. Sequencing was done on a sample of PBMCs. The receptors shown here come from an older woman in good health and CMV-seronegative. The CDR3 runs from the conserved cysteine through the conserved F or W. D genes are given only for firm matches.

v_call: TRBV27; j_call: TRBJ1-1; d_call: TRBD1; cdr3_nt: TGTGCCAGCAGTTTAGGGAGACAGGGCGAAGCTTTCTTT; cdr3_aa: CASSLGRQGEAFF
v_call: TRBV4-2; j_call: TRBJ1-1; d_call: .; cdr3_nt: TGTGCCAGCAGCCACTCACCCAAAGGAGTTAACACTGAAGCTTTCTTT; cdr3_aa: CASSHSPKGVNTEAFF
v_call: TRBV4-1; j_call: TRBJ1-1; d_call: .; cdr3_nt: TGCGCCAGCAGCCGACAGCCCACTGAAGCTTTCTTT; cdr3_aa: CASSRQPTEAFF
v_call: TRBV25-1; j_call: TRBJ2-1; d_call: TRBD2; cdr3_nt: TGTGCCAGCAGTGAATACAGCGGGAGTGGGAATGAGCAGTTCTTC; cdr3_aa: CASSEYSGSGNEQFF
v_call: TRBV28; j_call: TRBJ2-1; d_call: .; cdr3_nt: TGTGCCAGCAGTCTAAAAACTAGCCTCGGGTTCTTC; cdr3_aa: CASSLKTSLGFF
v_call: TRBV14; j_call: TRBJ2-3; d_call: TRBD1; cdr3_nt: TGTGCCAGCAGCCAAGGTGGGACAGGGGCCACAGATACGCAGTATTTT; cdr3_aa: CASSQGGTGATDTQYF
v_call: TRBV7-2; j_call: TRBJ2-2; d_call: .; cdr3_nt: TGTGCCAGCAGCTTTCCCCCGGGGGAGCTGTTTTTT; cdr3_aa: CASSFPPGELFF
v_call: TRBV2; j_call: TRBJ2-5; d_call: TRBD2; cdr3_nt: TGTGCCAGCACAGGCGGGAGACTTCAAGAGACCCAGTACTTC; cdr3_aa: CASTGGRLQETQYF
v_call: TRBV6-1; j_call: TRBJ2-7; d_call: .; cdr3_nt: TGTGCCAGCCACGACCCGGGACTTTCCTACGAGCAGTACTTC; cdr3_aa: CASHDPGLSYEQYF
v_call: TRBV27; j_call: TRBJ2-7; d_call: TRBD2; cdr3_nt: TGTGCCAGCGCCGTGACTAGCGGATCTTTCTACGAGCAGTACTTC; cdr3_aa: CASAVTSGSFYEQYF
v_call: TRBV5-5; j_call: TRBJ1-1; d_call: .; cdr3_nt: TGTGCCAGCAAGTCCCGTGAAGCTGGAGGTGAAGCTTTCTTT; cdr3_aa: CASKSREAGGEAFF
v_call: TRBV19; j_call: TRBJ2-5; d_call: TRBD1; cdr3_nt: TGTGCCAGTAGCGGACAGGTACAAGAGACCCAGTACTTC; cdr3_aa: CASSGQVQETQYF
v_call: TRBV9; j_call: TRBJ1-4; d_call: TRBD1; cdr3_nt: TGTGCCAGCAGCGTAGTGCCAGGGGGCAGGGAAAAACTGTTTTTT; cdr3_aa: CASSVVPGGREKLFF
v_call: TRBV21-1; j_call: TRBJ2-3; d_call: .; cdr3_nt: TGTGCCAGCTGGGCCTCAGGCGATACGCAGTATTTT; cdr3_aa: CASWASGDTQYF
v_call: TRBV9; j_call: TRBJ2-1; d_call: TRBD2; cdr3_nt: TGTGCCAGCAGCGTAGCTACTGGCGTAAGGGCGGGAGGTAACAATGAGCAGTTCTTC; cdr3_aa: CASSVATGVRAGGNNEQFF
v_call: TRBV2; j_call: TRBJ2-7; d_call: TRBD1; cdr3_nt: TGTGCCAGCAGTGATTCAGGGGGTTTGGACGGCTACGAGCAGTACTTC; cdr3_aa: CASSDSGGLDGYEQYF
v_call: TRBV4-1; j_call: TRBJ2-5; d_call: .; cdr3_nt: TGCGCCAGCAGCCGAATTAGAGGAGAGACCCAGTACTTC; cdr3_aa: CASSRIRGETQYF
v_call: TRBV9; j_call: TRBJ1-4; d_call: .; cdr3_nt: TGTGCCAGCAGCGTGTCGGGTTTAACAACTAATGAAAAACTGTTTTTT; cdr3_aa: CASSVSGLTTNEKLFF
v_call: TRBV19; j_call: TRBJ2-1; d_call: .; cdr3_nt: TGTGCCAGTAGTTTATTCGGGAGCATTAACAATGAGCAGTTCTTC; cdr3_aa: CASSLFGSINNEQFF
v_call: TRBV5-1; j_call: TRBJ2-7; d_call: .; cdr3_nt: TGCGCCAGCAGCTTGGACGTACAGATCGAGCAGTACTTC; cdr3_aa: CASSLDVQIEQYF
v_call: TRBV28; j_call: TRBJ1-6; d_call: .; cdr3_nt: TGTGCCAGCAGTTTTTGGAGTCCCCAGTCCCCTTCACCCCTCCACTTT; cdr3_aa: CASSFWSPQSPSPLHF
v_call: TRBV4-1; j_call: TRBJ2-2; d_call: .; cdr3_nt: TGCGCCAGCAGCCAAGATCAAGGGGCGGCCGGGGAGCTGTTTTTT; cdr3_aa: CASSQDQGAAGELFF